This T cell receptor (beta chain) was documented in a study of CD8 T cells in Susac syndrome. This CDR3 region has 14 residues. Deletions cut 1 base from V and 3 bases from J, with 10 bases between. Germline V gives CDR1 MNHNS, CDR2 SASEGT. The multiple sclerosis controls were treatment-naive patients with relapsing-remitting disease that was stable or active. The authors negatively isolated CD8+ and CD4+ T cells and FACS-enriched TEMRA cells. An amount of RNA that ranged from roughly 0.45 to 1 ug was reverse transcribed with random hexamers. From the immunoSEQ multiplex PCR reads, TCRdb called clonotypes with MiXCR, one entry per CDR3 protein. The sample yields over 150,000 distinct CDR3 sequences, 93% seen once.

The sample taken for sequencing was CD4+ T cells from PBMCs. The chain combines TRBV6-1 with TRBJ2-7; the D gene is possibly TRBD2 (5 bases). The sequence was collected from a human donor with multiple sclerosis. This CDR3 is CASSEVGGRYEQYF. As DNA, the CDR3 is TGTGCCAGCAGTGAAGTCGGAGGACGCTACGAGCAGTACTTC.